This passage covers 2 T cell receptor beta chains from one sample sequenced in a study of cytomegalovirus exposure and HLA in healthy donors. The PCR used 60 Vbeta and 13 Jbeta primers. TCRdb's copy holds only in-frame clones and misses some; the assay was immunoSEQ multiplex PCR. The table includes roughly 200,000 clones, under 9.5% detected once. The sequencing sample was made of PBMCs. Receptor source: a woman aged 30 to 39 in good health and CMV-seropositive.

The V gene is TRBV30, the J gene TRBJ1-2; weak D call: TRBD1 (5 bases). The CDR3 loop spans 13 amino acids. V lost 2 bases and J 3 bases, leaving 10 bases between the germline ends. Germline V lookup: CDR1 GTSNPN, CDR2 SVGIG (reference sequence). The CDR3 DNA is TGTGCCTGGAGTCTAGGGGTTGACTATGGCTACACCTTC. Protein product: CAWSLGVDYGYTF.

This clone has only a few counts. V is TRBV11-2 and J is TRBJ1-4; D is unclear. The CDR3 runs 15 residues. Germline lookup yields CDR1 SGHAT and CDR2 FQNNGV. Trimming left V 2 bases short and J 3 bases short, with 10 bases between. DNA for the CDR3: TGTGCCAGCAGCTTAACGGGGTTCCCTAATGAAAAACTGTTTTTT. Its translation is CASSLTGFPNEKLFF.